This is a list of T cell receptor beta chains from one sample in a study of blood T cell repertoires in COVID-19. Only in-frame clones appear in the TCRdb table, and some are missing; sequencing was by immunoSEQ multiplex PCR. Altogether some 71,000 clones are present, around 83% being singletons, with the ten largest covering around 20%. Sequenced material: peripheral blood. These receptors all come from a woman between 50 and 59 years old with acute or convalescent COVID-19. The CDR3 runs from the conserved cysteine through the conserved F or W. Each record gives: J gene, D gene, V gene, clone size, CDR3 DNA, CDR3 protein. D genes are given only for firm matches. A row's size may be missing; if present it is once, few, many or a size class.

TRBJ2-5	-	TRBV20-1	-	TGCAGTGCTAGTGACCAGGGCATAGAGACCCAGTACTTC	CSASDQGIETQYF
TRBJ2-7	-	TRBV6-6	-	TGTGCCAGCAGTTACTCGAGTAGCTACGAGCAGTACTTC	CASSYSSSYEQYF
TRBJ2-7	TRBD2	TRBV13	-	TGTGCCAGCAGCTCGACTAGCGGGCGTGACTACGAGCAGTACTTC	CASSSTSGRDYEQYF
TRBJ2-4	-	TRBV27	-	TGTGCCAGCGGTCAAGCCCTTCGACAGAACCTGGCCAAAAACATTCAGTACTTC	CASGQALRQNLAKNIQYF
TRBJ1-2	-	TRBV5-5	-	TGTGCCAGCAGCTCGTACAGCTATGGCTACACCTTC	CASSSYSYGYTF
TRBJ2-7	-	TRBV5-1	-	TGCGCCAGCAGCGCTATTGTAGGACTGGGGACCTACGAGCAGTACTTC	CASSAIVGLGTYEQYF
TRBJ1-6	-	TRBV9	-	TGTGCCAGCAGCGTTGGGGCGGCGAATAATTCACCCCTCCACTTT	CASSVGAANNSPLHF
TRBJ1-4	TRBD1	TRBV6-2/TRBV6-3	-	TGTGCCAGCAGTCCACAGGGGGCCAGAGCGTCAACTAATGAAAAACTGTTTTTT	CASSPQGARASTNEKLFF
TRBJ2-3	-	TRBV27	-	TGTGCCAGCAGTTTTAGAGGACAGCTCACAGATACGCAGTATTTT	CASSFRGQLTDTQYF
TRBJ2-7	-	TRBV19	once	TGTGCCAGTAGCCGGCAGGGAGGGGGTCTCAGCTCCTACGAGCAGTACTTC	CASSRQGGGLSSYEQYF
TRBJ1-2	TRBD1	TRBV5-4	-	TGTGCCAGCAGCTTCGGGACAGGGCACGGAGCGGATGGCTACACCTTC	CASSFGTGHGADGYTF
TRBJ1-6	-	TRBV4-1	-	TGCGCCAGCAGCCCCTCGGGGTGGGCCATTTCACCCCTCCACTTT	CASSPSGWAISPLHF
TRBJ1-1	-	TRBV3-1/TRBV3-2	-	TGTGCCAGCAGCCTAAGGGGAGGAGGGACTGAAGCTTTCTTT	CASSLRGGGTEAFF
TRBJ2-1	-	TRBV12-3/TRBV12-4	-	TGTGCCAGCAGTTTATCTCACCTGAGAGTCTTC	CASSLSHLRVF
TRBJ1-2	-	TRBV30	-	TGTGCCTGGAGTGTAACGGGAACCGGCTACACCTTC	CAWSVTGTGYTF
TRBJ1-2	-	TRBV14	-	TGTGCCAGCAGCCAGCGTAACTATGGCTACACCTTC	CASSQRNYGYTF
TRBJ2-7	-	TRBV25-1	-	TGTGCCAGCAGTCCGGGGGTCTACGAGCAGTACTTC	CASSPGVYEQYF
TRBJ2-2	TRBD1	TRBV6-5	-	TGTGCCAGCAGAGCCGGACAGGTGAACACCGGGGAGCTGTTTTTT	CASRAGQVNTGELFF
TRBJ2-2	TRBD1	TRBV7-2	-	TGTGCCAGCACCCAAGGGGGACAGGGTTTAACCGGGGAGCTGTTTTTT	CASTQGGQGLTGELFF
TRBJ2-3	-	TRBV6-1	-	TGTGCCAGCAGTGAGGGAACAGGGAAATGGGCAGATACGCAGTATTTT	CASSEGTGKWADTQYF
TRBJ2-5	TRBD1	TRBV5-1	-	TGCGCCAGCAGCTTGGGACAGGGTCTATATAGCAGGGAGACCCAGTACTTC	CASSLGQGLYSRETQYF
TRBJ2-7	TRBD1	TRBV6-6	-	TGTGCCAGCAGCGAGGGGGCCCTCTACGAGCAGTACTTC	CASSEGALYEQYF
TRBJ1-5	-	TRBV7-2	-	TGTGCCAGCAGCTTAGACGGGGGATGGAGCAATCAGCCCCAGCATTTT	CASSLDGGWSNQPQHF
TRBJ2-7	TRBD1	TRBV5-1	-	TGCGCCAGCAGCGACCGGGACAGGGTCTACGAGCAGTACTTC	CASSDRDRVYEQYF
TRBJ1-5	TRBD1	TRBV6-6	-	TGTGCCAGCAGTGTCGGGACAGGGGGTCAGCCCCAGCATTTT	CASSVGTGGQPQHF
TRBJ2-3	-	TRBV4-1	-	TGCGCCAGCAGCCAATCCTCACGAGCGGGTGCCAGCACAGATACGCAGTATTTT	CASSQSSRAGASTDTQYF
TRBJ2-7	TRBD2	TRBV5-4	-	TGTGCCAGCAGCTTGCGCGCTAGCGGCTCCTACGAGCAGTACTTC	CASSLRASGSYEQYF